This section outlines one TCR beta chain sequence together with its context. The data were taken from a study of T cell changes during pregnancy in multiple sclerosis. V lost 0 bases and J lost 2, with 13 bases in between. This CDR3 comprises 16 residues. Germline-derived CDR1 and CDR2 are SGHVS and FNYEAQ. The protocol was immunoSEQ multiplex PCR, while the TCRdb copy is restricted to in-frame clones and leaves out a portion. Altogether 38,000 or so clones are present, 90% being singletons, with the ten largest covering around 0.45%. The TCR sequence derives from a female donor with multiple sclerosis, enrolled in a pregnancy study. This material consisted of CD4+ T cells from peripheral blood mononuclear cells, taken in the third trimester of pregnancy. The chain uses TRBV7-6 and TRBJ2-5; D possibly corresponds to TRBD2 (5 bases). Written as DNA, the CDR3 is TGTGCCAGCAGCTTAGCCGGGGAAAGAGGGCAAGAGACCCAGTACTTC. Amino acids: CASSLAGERGQETQYF.